The T cell receptor beta chain described here comes from a study of blood T cells in healthy people across ages. This clonotype was seen a handful of times. Germline CDR1 reads MNHNS; CDR2 reads SASEGT. The CDR3 extends over 14 amino acids. Trimming took 4 bases from V and 5 from J, leaving 14 bases between them. Sample-barcoded 5' priming and a J-beta primer mix drove a second PCR of 7 to 11 cycles. TCRdb independently ran MiXCR on the 5' RACE reads; one entry per CDR3 protein. The sample contains fewer than 1.5 million distinct CDR3 sequences, 35% to 45% of which appear only once. The sequence was collected from a woman between 18 and 29 years old in good health. Sequencing was performed on blood. This rearrangement joins TRBV6-1 to TRBJ1-2; a possible D gene is TRBD1 (6 bases). The CDR3 loop is CASSGAKGGYGYTF. CDR3 nucleotide sequence: TGTGCCAGCAGTGGCGCTAAAGGGGGTTATGGCTACACCTTC.